The 6 T cell receptor beta chains listed next were all sequenced from one sample in a study of blood T cell repertoires in COVID-19. Using immunoSEQ multiplex PCR, the repertoire was profiled, and TCRdb retains in-frame clones only, with some absent. Of about 190,000 clones listed, about 90% are singletons. The sample taken for sequencing was peripheral blood. The receptors shown here come from a man aged 50 to 60 with acute or convalescent COVID-19.

The genes are TRBV29-1 and TRBJ2-3; 9 positions agree with TRBD2. The CDR3 covers 15 residues. Germline V gene data show CDR1 as SQVTM and CDR2 as ANQGSEA. Germline trimming cut 4 bases from V and 6 bases from J; bases unmatched to any gene: 11. The CDR3 DNA sequence: TGCAGCGTTGCCCCAAGGGCGGGAGGGCCGGATACGCAGTATTTT. This sequence encodes CSVAPRAGGPDTQYF.

The chain uses TRBV7-2 and TRBJ2-5, with D possibly TRBD1 on 7 matching bases. The CDR3 consists of 15 residues. The V gene lost 5 bases and the J gene lost 2 bases, with 15 bases spanning the gap. CDR1 SGHTA and CDR2 FQGNSA come from the germline V gene. The CDR3 here is CASSAVTGTQETQYF. The CDR3 DNA reads TGTGCCAGCAGCGCAGTGACAGGGACTCAAGAGACCCAGTACTTC.

The V call is TRBV11-2, the J call TRBJ2-1, with TRBD2 matching 14 bases. CDR1 SGHAT and CDR2 FQNNGV come from the germline V gene. The V and J ends lost 1 base and 9 bases, in that order; junction bases with no gene match: 2. This CDR3 comprises 15 residues. The CDR3 spells CASSLGLAGGSEQFF. Here the CDR3 DNA reads TGTGCCAGCAGCTTAGGACTAGCGGGAGGGAGTGAGCAGTTCTTC.

The chain links TRBV30 to TRBJ1-2; TRBD1 aligns across 7 bases. The CDR3 is made up of 14 amino acids. In germline, CDR1 is GTSNPN, CDR2 SVGIG (reference sequence). V trimming: 0 bases; J trimming: 7 bases; junction bases outside the gene matches: 8. This CDR3 is CAWSVVHRGGGYTF. The CDR3 region has the DNA TGTGCCTGGAGTGTGGTGCACAGGGGAGGTGGCTACACCTTC.

The chain employs TRBV5-4 and TRBJ2-1, with D perhaps matching TRBD1 (6 bases). The CDR3 runs 14 residues. Trimming stripped 4 bases from V and 1 base from J, with 9 bases between. From germline, CDR1 is SGHNT and CDR2 YYREEE (reference sequence). CDR3 DNA: TGTGCCAGCAGCGTGGACAGTTCCTACAATGAGCAGTTCTTC. As protein: CASSVDSSYNEQFF.

The chain combines TRBV29-1 with TRBJ1-2, with D maybe TRBD1 (6 bases). This CDR3 is built from 16 residues. Germline V gene sequence: CDR1 SQVTM, CDR2 ANQGSEA. Trimming left V 3 bases short and J 7 bases short, with 24 bases between. CDR3 DNA: TGCAGCGTTGAGAGCCTTATGACAGGCGGGTCCGGTGGCTACACCTTC. This gives the protein CSVESLMTGGSGGYTF.